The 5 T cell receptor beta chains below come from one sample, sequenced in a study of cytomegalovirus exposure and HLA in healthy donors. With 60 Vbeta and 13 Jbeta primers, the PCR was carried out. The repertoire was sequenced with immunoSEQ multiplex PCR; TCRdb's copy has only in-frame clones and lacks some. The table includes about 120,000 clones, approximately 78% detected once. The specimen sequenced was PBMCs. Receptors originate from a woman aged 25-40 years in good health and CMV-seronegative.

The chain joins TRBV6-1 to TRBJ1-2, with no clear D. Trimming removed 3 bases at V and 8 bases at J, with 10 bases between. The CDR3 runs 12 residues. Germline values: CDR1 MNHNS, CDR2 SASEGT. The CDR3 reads CASSDPLLGYTF. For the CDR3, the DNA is TGTGCCAGCAGTGACCCCCTTTTGGGCTACACCTTC.

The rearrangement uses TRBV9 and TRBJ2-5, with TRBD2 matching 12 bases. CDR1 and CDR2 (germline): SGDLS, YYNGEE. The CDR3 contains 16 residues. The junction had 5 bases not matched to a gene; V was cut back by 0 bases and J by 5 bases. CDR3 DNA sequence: TGTGCCAGCAGCGTAGGACTAGCGGGGGTCGGGGAGACCCAGTACTTC. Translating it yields CASSVGLAGVGETQYF.

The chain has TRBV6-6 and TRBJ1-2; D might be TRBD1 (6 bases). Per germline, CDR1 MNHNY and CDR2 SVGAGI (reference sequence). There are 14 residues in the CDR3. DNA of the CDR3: TGTGTCAACCAGCGGGGGCCCGAACCGCCTGGCTACACCTTC. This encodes CVNQRGPEPPGYTF.

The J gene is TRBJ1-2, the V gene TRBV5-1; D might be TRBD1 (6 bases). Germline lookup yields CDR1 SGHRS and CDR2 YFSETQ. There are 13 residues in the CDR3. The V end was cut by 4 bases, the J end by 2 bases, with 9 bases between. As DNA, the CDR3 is TGCGCCAGCAGCCCAGACAGGAACTATGGCTACACCTTC. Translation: CASSPDRNYGYTF. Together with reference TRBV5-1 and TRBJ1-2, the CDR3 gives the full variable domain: KAGVTQTPRYLIKTRGQQVTLSCSPISGHRSVSWYQQTPGQGLQFLFEYFSETQRNKGNFPGRFSGRQFSNSRSEMNVSTLELGDSALYLCASSPDRNYGYTFGSGTRLTVV.

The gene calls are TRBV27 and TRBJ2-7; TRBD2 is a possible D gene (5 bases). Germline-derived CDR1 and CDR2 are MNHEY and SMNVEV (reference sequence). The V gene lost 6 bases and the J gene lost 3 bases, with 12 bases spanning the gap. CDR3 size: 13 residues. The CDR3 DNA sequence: TGTGCCAGCAGATCCCACGGGGACTACGAGCAGTACTTC. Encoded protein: CASRSHGDYEQYF.